Following are 10 T cell receptor beta chains from one sample sequenced in a study of CD8 T cells in Susac syndrome. RNA, at roughly 0.5 to 1 ug, was reverse transcribed with random hexamers. TCRdb independently ran MiXCR on the immunoSEQ multiplex PCR reads; one entry per CDR3 protein. The sample lists around 180,000 distinct CDR3 sequences, roughly 96% occurring once. The specimen sequenced was CD8+ T cells from PBMCs. These receptors all come from a human donor with multiple sclerosis.

The gene calls are TRBV7-8 and TRBJ1-2; no clear D. The germline V gene has CDR1 SGHVS and CDR2 FQNEAQ. Trimming shortened V by 1 base and J by 3 bases, and 6 bases separated the two germline ends. The CDR3 runs 13 residues. The CDR3 protein is CASSLGKHYGYTF. CDR3 bases: TGTGCCAGCAGCTTAGGGAAACACTATGGCTACACCTTC.

This clonotype was recorded a few times. The chain links TRBV6-1 to TRBJ1-4; D might be TRBD1 (6 bases). This CDR3 spans 16 amino acids. Germline V gene sequence: CDR1 MNHNS, CDR2 SASEGT. Trimming took off 5 bases at V and 8 bases at J, with 21 bases between the two ends. The CDR3 reads CASSHTVKGQTEKLFF. The CDR3 nucleotides read TGTGCCAGCAGTCATACTGTGAAGGGACAAACCGAAAAACTGTTTTTT.

This sequence joins TRBV29-1 and TRBJ2-1; D is unresolved. The CDR3 loop spans 11 amino acids. V was cut by 3 bases and J by 7 bases, with 7 bases left in between. Per germline, CDR1 SQVTM and CDR2 ANQGSEA. The CDR3 loop reads CSVDSTNEQFF. CDR3 sequence (DNA): TGCAGCGTTGATTCTACTAATGAGCAGTTCTTC.

The rearrangement uses TRBV5-1 and TRBJ1-1, with D hard to call. There are 12 residues in the CDR3. Per germline, CDR1 SGHRS and CDR2 YFSETQ. Trimming cost V 5 bases and J 5 bases, with 10 bases left between them. CDR3 in amino acids: CASSKDGTEAFF. DNA for the CDR3: TGCGCCAGCAGTAAGGACGGGACTGAAGCTTTCTTT.

The chain carries TRBV7-9 and TRBJ2-1; tentatively, D is TRBD2 (5 bases). Looked up from germline, CDR1 is SEHNR and CDR2 is FQNEAQ (reference sequence). V was trimmed by 8 bases and J by 4 bases, leaving 21 bases between them. The CDR3 totals 16 residues. CDR3 bases: TGTGCCAGCCCTGGAGGCCAGACGTATCAATACAATGAGCAGTTCTTC. Amino acid sequence: CASPGGQTYQYNEQFF.

The V call is TRBV12-3 or TRBV12-4, the J call TRBJ2-3; either TRBD1 or TRBD2 may supply D (6 bases each). The CDR3 extends over 16 amino acids. The germline V and J ends were trimmed by 5 bases and 3 bases, with 18 bases remaining between them. As DNA, the CDR3 is TGTGCCAGCAGTCTTTGGGGGGCCGGTGAGACAGATACGCAGTATTTT. Protein sequence: CASSLWGAGETDTQYF.

This clonotype has a single count. The rearrangement joins TRBV10-3 to TRBJ2-1; TRBD2 aligns across 10 bases. With V trimmed by 9 bases and J by 3 bases, 5 bases remained unmatched. This CDR3 contains 14 residues. Germline V gene sequence: CDR1 ENHRY, CDR2 SYGVKD. This chain's CDR3 is CAISTSGLYNEQFF. The CDR3 DNA is TGTGCCATTTCGACTAGCGGGCTCTACAATGAGCAGTTCTTC.

This chain connects TRBV10-2 to TRBJ2-7, with 8 bases lining up with TRBD1. This CDR3 has 13 amino acids. The trim removed 3 bases at V and 3 bases at J, leaving 1 base unmatched. Germline V gene sequence: CDR1 WSHSY, CDR2 SAAADI. The CDR3 sequence is CASSDGQGYEQYF. DNA for the CDR3: TGCGCCAGCAGTGACGGACAGGGCTACGAGCAGTACTTC.

The rearrangement uses TRBV27 and TRBJ2-2, with D unclear. Trimming removed 1 base at V and 4 bases at J, with 7 bases between. CDR1 MNHEY and CDR2 SMNVEV come from the germline V gene (reference sequence). This CDR3 is built from 14 residues. CDR3 region: CASSLWNPTGELFF. The CDR3 DNA reads TGTGCCAGCAGTTTATGGAACCCCACCGGGGAGCTGTTTTTT.

The V call is TRBV7-6, the J call TRBJ2-3, with D tentatively TRBD1 (6 bases). This CDR3 spans 15 amino acids. Trimming stripped 3 bases from V and 2 bases from J, with 12 bases between. CDR1 and CDR2 (germline): SGHVS, FNYEAQ. The chain's CDR3 is CASSFRDTSTDTQYF. CDR3 sequence (DNA): TGTGCCAGCAGCTTCCGGGACACCTCCACAGATACGCAGTATTTT.